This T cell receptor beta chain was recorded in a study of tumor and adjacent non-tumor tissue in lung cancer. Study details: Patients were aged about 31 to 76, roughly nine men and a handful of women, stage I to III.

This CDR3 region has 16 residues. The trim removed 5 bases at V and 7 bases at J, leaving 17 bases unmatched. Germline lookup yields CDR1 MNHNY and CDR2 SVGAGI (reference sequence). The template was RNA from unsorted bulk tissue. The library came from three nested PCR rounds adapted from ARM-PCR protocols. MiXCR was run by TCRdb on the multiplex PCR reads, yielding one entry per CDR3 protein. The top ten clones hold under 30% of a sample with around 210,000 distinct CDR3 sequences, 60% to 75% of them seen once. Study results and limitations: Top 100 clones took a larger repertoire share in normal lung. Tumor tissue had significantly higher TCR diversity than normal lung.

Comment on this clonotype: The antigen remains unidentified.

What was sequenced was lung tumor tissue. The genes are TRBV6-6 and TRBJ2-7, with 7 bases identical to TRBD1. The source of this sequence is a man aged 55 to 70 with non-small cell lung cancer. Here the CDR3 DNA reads TGTGCCAGCAGTCCCCCCGACAGGGAAGCCTACGTTGAGCAGTACTTC. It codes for CASSPPDREAYVEQYF.